The 2 T cell receptor beta chains below come from one sample, sequenced in a study of blood T cell repertoires in COVID-19 (dated by TCRdb to about 2020). The library was made by the immunoSEQ multiplex PCR assay. TCRdb mirrors the immuneACCESS table, restricted to in-frame sequences. Some clones are absent from its copies; in checked studies, under half trace to an unresolved V gene, and the reason for the others is unknown. The sample has around 67,000 clones on record, about 83% of them singletons. Approximately 20% of the sample lies in the top ten. Material for sequencing was peripheral blood. The receptors originated from a woman older than 75 with acute or convalescent COVID-19.

The chain links TRBV5-1 to TRBJ1-5; 8 bases are a match to TRBD1. The CDR3 extends over 15 amino acids. From germline, CDR1 is SGHRS and CDR2 YFSETQ. The V gene end was trimmed by 4 bases and the J gene end by 0 bases; junction bases not matched to a gene: 3. CDR3 nucleotides: TGCGCCAGCAGCCCGACAGGGGATAGCAATCAGCCCCAGCATTTT. It codes for CASSPTGDSNQPQHF.

This clone was counted a single time. In DNA form, the CDR3 reads TGTGCCAGCAGCGTATTAGCGGGGGGGGAGCAGTTCTTC. It yields the protein CASSVLAGGEQFF. This sequence joins TRBV12-3 or TRBV12-4 and TRBJ2-1; 11 nucleotides line up with TRBD2. The CDR3 contains 13 residues. Trimming took 6 bases from V and 10 from J; bases not matched to a gene: 5.